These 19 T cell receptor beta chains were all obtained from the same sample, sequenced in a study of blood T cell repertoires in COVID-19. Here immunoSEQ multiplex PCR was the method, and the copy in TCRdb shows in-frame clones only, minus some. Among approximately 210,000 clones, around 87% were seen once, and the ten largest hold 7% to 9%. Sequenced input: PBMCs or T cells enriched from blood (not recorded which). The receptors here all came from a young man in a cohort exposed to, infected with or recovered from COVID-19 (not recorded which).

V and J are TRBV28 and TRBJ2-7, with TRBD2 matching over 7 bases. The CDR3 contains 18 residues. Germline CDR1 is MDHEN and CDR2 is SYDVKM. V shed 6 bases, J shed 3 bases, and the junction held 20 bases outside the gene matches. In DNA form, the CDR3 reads TGTGCCAGCAGAGACAAGGGGCCTAGCGGAAAGAAGGACTACGAGCAGTACTTC. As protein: CASRDKGPSGKKDYEQYF.

The CDR3 protein is CASSLTGGETQYF. DNA of the CDR3: TGTGCCAGCAGCCTGACAGGGGGAGAGACCCAGTACTTC. This chain connects TRBV27 to TRBJ2-5, with 9 bases identical to TRBD1. CDR3 length: 13 residues. V was clipped by 6 bases and J by 4 bases; unmatched bases: 3. Germline CDR1 reads MNHEY; CDR2 reads SMNVEV (reference sequence).

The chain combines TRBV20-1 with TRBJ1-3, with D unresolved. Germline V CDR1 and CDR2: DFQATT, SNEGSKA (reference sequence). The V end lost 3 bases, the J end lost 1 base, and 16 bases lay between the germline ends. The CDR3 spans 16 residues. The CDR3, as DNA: TGCAGTGCTAGTTCCATTTTCGACAAATCTGGAAACACCATATATTTT. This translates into CSASSIFDKSGNTIYF.

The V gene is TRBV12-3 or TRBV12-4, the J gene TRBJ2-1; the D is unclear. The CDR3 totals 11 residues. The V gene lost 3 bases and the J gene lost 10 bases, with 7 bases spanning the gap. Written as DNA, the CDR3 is TGTGCCAGCAGTTTTAGCAACGAGCAGTTCTTC. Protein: CASSFSNEQFF.

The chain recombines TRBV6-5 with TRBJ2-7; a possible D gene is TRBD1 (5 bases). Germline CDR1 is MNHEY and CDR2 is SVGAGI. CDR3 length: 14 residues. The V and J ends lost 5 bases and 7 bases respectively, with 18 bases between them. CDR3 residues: CASSTSQVAGEQYF. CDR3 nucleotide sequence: TGTGCCAGCAGTACCAGCCAGGTAGCAGGGGAGCAGTACTTC.

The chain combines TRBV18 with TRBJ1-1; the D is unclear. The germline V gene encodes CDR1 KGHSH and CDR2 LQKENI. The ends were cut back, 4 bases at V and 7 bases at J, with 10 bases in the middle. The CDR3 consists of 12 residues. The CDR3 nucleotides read TGTGCCAGCTCACTCGAGCGTTATGAAGCTTTCTTT. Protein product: CASSLERYEAFF.

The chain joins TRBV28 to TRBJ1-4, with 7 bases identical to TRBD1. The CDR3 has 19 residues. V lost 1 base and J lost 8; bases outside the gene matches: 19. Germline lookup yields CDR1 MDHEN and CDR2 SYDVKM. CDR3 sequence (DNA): TGTGCCAGCAGTTTATTTTTAAGGAGGACAGGCAGCGGAGGCGAAAAACTGTTTTTT. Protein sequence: CASSLFLRRTGSGGEKLFF.

The DNA for the CDR3 is TGTGCCAGCAGCACCCTCGCGCGACAGAGAATCTCAGGTGGCTACACCTTC. Translated: CASSTLARQRISGGYTF. The chain recombines TRBV11-2 with TRBJ1-2, with D perhaps matching TRBD1 (5 bases). Germline lookup yields CDR1 SGHAT and CDR2 FQNNGV. There are 17 residues in the CDR3. The V end was cut by 5 bases, the J end by 7 bases, with 26 bases between. Together with reference TRBV11-2 and TRBJ1-2, the CDR3 gives the full variable domain: EAGVAQSPRYKIIEKRQSVAFWCNPISGHATLYWYQQILGQGPKLLIQFQNNGVVDDSQLPKDRFSAERLKGVDSTLKIQPAKLEDSAVYLCASSTLARQRISGGYTFGSGTRLTVV.

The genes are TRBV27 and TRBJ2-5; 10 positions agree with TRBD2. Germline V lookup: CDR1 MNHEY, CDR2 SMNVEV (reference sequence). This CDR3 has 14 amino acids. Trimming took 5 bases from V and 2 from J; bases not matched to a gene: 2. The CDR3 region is CASSKLAGQETQYF. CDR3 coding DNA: TGTGCCAGCAGTAAACTAGCGGGACAAGAGACCCAGTACTTC.

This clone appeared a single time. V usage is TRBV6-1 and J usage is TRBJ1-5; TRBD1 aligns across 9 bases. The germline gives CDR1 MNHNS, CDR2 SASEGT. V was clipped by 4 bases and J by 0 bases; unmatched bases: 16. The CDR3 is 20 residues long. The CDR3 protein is CASSAGKRDRAPYSNQPQHF. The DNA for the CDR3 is TGTGCCAGCAGTGCAGGGAAACGGGACAGGGCACCTTATAGCAATCAGCCCCAGCATTTT.

The CDR3, as DNA: TGTGCCAGCAGCGAGGGAGGCGGAACCTACACCTTC. This sequence encodes CASSEGGGTYTF. The J gene is TRBJ1-2, the V gene TRBV28; D gene unclear. Germline-derived CDR1 and CDR2 are MDHEN and SYDVKM. CDR3 length: 12 amino acids. The V gene lost 6 bases and the J gene lost 10 bases, with 15 bases spanning the gap.

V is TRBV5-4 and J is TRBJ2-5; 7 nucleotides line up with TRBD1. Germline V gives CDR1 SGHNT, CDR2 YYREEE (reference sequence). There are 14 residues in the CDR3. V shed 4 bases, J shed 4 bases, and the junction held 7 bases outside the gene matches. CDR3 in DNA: TGTGCCAGCAGCCCGGAAGGGGGCTCAGAGACCCAGTACTTC. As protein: CASSPEGGSETQYF.

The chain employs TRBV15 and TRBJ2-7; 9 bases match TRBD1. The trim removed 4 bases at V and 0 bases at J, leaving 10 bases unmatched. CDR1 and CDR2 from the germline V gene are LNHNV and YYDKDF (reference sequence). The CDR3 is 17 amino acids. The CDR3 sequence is CATSIGGDRGSSYEQYF. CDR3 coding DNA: TGTGCCACCAGCATTGGAGGTGACAGGGGGAGCTCCTACGAGCAGTACTTC. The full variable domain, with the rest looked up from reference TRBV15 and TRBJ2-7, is DAMVIQNPRYQVTQFGKPVTLSCSQTLNHNVMYWYQQKSSQAPKLLFHYYDKDFNNEADTPDNFQSRRPNTSFCFLDIRSPGLGDTAMYLCATSIGGDRGSSYEQYFGPGTRLTVT.

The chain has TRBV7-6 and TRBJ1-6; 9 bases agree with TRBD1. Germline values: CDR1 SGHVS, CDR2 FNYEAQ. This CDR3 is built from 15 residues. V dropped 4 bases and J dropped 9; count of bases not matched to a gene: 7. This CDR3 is CASSSMTGGGSPLHF. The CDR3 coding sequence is TGTGCCAGCAGCTCGATGACAGGGGGGGGTTCACCCCTCCACTTT.

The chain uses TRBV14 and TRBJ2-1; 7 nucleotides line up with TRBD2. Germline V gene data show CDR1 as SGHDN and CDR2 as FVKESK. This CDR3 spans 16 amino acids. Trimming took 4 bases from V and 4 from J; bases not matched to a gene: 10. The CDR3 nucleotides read TGTGCCAGCAGCCGGGACGCCGGGACTAATTACAATGAGCAGTTCTTC. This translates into CASSRDAGTNYNEQFF.

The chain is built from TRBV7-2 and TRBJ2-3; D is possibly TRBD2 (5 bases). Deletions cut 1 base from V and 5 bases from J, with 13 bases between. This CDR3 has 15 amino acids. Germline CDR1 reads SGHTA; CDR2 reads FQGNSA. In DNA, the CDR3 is TGTGCCAGCAGCTTAGGTGGGGAGCTAGGAGATACGCAGTATTTT. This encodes CASSLGGELGDTQYF.

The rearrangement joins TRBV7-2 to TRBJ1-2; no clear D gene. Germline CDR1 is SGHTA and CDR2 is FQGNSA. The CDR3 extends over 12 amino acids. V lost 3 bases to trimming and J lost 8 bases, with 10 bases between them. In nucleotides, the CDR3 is TGTGCCAGCAGCTTCCGCCGAGGGGGCTACACCTTC. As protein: CASSFRRGGYTF.

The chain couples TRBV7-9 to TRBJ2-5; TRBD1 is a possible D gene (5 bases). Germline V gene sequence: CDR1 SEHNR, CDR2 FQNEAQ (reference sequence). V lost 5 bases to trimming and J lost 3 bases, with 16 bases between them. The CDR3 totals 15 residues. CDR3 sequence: CASSHGWGGEETQYF. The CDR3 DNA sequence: TGTGCCAGCAGCCACGGGTGGGGCGGTGAAGAGACCCAGTACTTC. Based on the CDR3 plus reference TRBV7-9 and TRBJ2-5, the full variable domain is DTGVSQNPRHKITKRGQNVTFRCDPISEHNRLYWYRQTLGQGPEFLTYFQNEAQLEKSRLLSDRFSAERPKGSFSTLEIQRTEQGDSAMYLCASSHGWGGEETQYFGPGTRLLVL.

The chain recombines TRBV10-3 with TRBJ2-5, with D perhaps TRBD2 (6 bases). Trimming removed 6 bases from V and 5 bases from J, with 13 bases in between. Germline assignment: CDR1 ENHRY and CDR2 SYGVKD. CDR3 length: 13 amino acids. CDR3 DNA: TGTGCCATCAGGGGTCAGGAGGGGGAGACCCAGTACTTC. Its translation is CAIRGQEGETQYF.